This T cell receptor beta chain originates from a study of identical twins. TCRdb recomputed calls from the 5' RACE reads with MiXCR, one row per CDR3 protein. The table records more than 600,000 distinct CDR3 sequences, around a sixth of them present only once. Germline CDR1 reads LGHNA; CDR2 reads YNFKEQ. The CDR3 runs to 13 residues. The V end lost 1 base, the J end lost 6 bases, and 10 bases lay between the germline ends. These data were likewise used in another study, on T cells expressing NK-cell markers. That work adds: About 1.0-8% of CD8+ T cells in several donors belonged to dominant NKG2C+ clonotypes. For a handful of donors, these clonotypes were likewise the leading ones in the CD3+CD56-NKG2C+ fraction.

The sequencing sample was made of PBMCs. This sequence was found in a woman aged 18-29 years in good health. The gene calls are TRBV4-2 and TRBJ2-7; weak D call: TRBD1 (5 bases). Written as DNA, the CDR3 is TGTGCCAGCAGCCAAGGGGCAGGGTTCGAGCAGTACTTC. Translation gives CASSQGAGFEQYF.